This T cell receptor beta chain emerged from a study of blood T cell repertoires in COVID-19. Only in-frame clones appear in the TCRdb table, and some are missing; sequencing was by immunoSEQ multiplex PCR. The table records roughly 180,000 clones, 79% of them present only once. The TCR comes from a woman aged 55-75 years with COVID-19, enrolled during active disease. Sequenced material: peripheral blood.

The CDR3 nucleotides are TGTGCCAGCAGCTCCACCCCAGGAGGTCAGCCCCAGCATTTT. Its translation: CASSSTPGGQPQHF. The rearrangement joins TRBV11-3 to TRBJ1-5; D is ambiguous. The CDR3 has 14 amino acids. Germline CDR1 and CDR2: SGHNT and YENEEA. Trimming stripped 4 bases from V and 6 bases from J, with 13 bases between.